This TCR beta chain originates from a study of cytomegalovirus exposure and HLA in healthy donors. Overall study findings and caveats: High sensitivity and specificity were reportedly achieved when the classifier diagnosed cytomegalovirus status. A later analysis by the authors found several of the most significant clusters apparently linked to common viral pathogens. As a later analysis revealed, the rate of TCR association differed by HLA locus, with DRB1 most and HLA-C fewest.

V shed 7 bases and J 5 bases; nucleotides not matched to a gene: 5. The CDR3 consists of 13 residues. Germline CDR1 reads MNHNS; CDR2 reads SASEGT. The study ran its PCR with 60 Vbeta and 13 Jbeta primers. TCRdb's copy holds only in-frame clones and misses some; the assay was immunoSEQ multiplex PCR. Here the sample spans approximately 170,000 clones, approximately 77% being singletons. In regard to this clone: What it binds is not known.

The sequence derives from a male donor in good health and CMV-seropositive. The rearrangement joins TRBV6-1 to TRBJ2-4, with 7 bases matching TRBD1. Sequenced material: PBMCs. The CDR3 DNA sequence: TGTGCCAGCAATAGACAGGGTGAAAACATTCAGTACTTC. Translation gives CASNRQGENIQYF.